This T cell receptor (beta chain) came from a study of shared clonotypes between healthy human individuals. Measured with immunoSEQ multiplex PCR; TCRdb has only the in-frame clones, and not every one. This table has about 690,000 clones, less than 95% appearing once. The germline CDR1 and CDR2 sequences are MNHEY and SVGAGI. Trimming removed 8 bases at V and 5 bases at J, with 15 bases between. This CDR3 spans 13 amino acids. The sequencing input was memory CD8+ T cells from PBMCs. Subset noted: CD45RO+ cells pooled with CCR7-negative TemRA cells. The TCR was taken from a man between 18 and 35 years old in good health. Some clones in this sample may be carry-over from other donors' samples. This chain links TRBV6-5 with TRBJ1-1; unclear D gene. CDR3 DNA: TGTGCCAGCCACTACTCAGCCAGGACTGAAGCTTTCTTT. Translation: CASHYSARTEAFF.